This T cell receptor (beta chain) was sequenced for a study of CD8 T cells in ankylosing spondylitis. Broader study findings: Characteristic of ankylosing spondylitis blood, it appeared, was a TCR beta motif comprising about eight highly homologous variants.

CDR1 is MNHEY, CDR2 SVGEGT, per germline. The CDR3 sequence is 13 residues long. Between the trimmed V and J ends, which lost 7 bases and 1 base, there was a span of 7 bases. Each CDR3 protein is one row after TCRdb ran MiXCR on the 5' RACE reads. The sample records 700,000 to 850,000 distinct CDR3 sequences, approximately 12% being singletons. As regards this clonotype: No antigen is known for it.

Material: blood, either unsorted or a sorted T cell fraction (not recorded which). The chain employs TRBV6-2 or TRBV6-3 and TRBJ2-2; perhaps TRBD1 as D (5 bases). The receptor's source is a male donor with ankylosing spondylitis. DNA for the CDR3: TGTGCCAGCAACACAGGGAACACCGGGGAGCTGTTTTTT. It yields the protein CASNTGNTGELFF.